This T cell receptor (beta chain) was observed in a study of PD-1 blockade in classical Hodgkin lymphoma. Overall study findings and caveats: Patients newly diagnosed and complete responders had comparable baseline diversity. Prior therapy or disease activity may underlie the repertoire differences, whose causes remain undefined. According to reports, newly diagnosed patients had lower baseline TCR diversity than healthy donors, and relapsed/refractory patients had lower baseline TCR diversity still.

Time point specified: cycle 4 day 1 (C4D1), after five to seven weeks of nivolumab. With no exception, relapse followed autologous stem cell transplantation in all patients, and brentuximab vedotin exposure varied. Worth noting for this clone: Its antigen is not known.

Clones were sequenced by immunoSEQ multiplex PCR, and TCRdb holds only the in-frame ones, with some missing. The sample yields roughly 94,000 clones, around 93% seen once. The sample in question was peripheral blood mononuclear cells (PBMCs), obtained before the fourth cycle of nivolumab. This sequence originates from a human donor with classical Hodgkin lymphoma.

The CDR3 nucleotides read TGTGCCAGCAGCCCTAGTCCACGGGGCGAGCAGTACTTC. Protein: CASSPSPRGEQYF. This chain joins TRBV11-3 and TRBJ2-7, with a weak D call TRBD2 (5 bases). CDR1 and CDR2 from the germline V gene are SGHNT and YENEEA. V lost 5 bases and J lost 6, with 14 bases in between. The CDR3 runs to 13 residues.